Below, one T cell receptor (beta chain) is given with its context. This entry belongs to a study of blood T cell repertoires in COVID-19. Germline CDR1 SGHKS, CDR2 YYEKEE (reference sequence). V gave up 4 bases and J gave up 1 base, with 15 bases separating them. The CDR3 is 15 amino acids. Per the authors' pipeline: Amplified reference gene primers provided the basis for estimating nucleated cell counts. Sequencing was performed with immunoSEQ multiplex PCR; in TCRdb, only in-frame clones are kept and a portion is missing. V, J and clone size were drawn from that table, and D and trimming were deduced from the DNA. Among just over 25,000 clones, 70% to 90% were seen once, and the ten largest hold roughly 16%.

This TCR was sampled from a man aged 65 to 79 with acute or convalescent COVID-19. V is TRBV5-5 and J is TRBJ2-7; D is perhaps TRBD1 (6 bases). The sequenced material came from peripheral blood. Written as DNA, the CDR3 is TGTGCCAGCAGCGCAGGAATAGGGGGATCCTACGAGCAGTACTTC. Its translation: CASSAGIGGSYEQYF. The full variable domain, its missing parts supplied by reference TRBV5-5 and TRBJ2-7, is DAGVTQSPTHLIKTRGQQVTLRCSPISGHKSVSWYQQVLGQGPQFIFQYYEKEERGRGNFPDRFSARQFPNYSSELNVNALLLGDSALYLCASSAGIGGSYEQYFGPGTRLTVT.